A single sample is the source of the 23 T cell receptor beta chains below, sequenced in a study of T cell clones after liver transplantation. Only in-frame clones appear in the TCRdb table, and some are missing; sequencing was by immunoSEQ multiplex PCR. The sample yields 65,000 to 90,000 clones, around nine tenths seen once. The sequences come from CD4+ T cells from blood, collected before liver transplant. The origin of the receptors is a human donor who received a liver transplant.

The chain uses TRBV9 and TRBJ1-1; D remains ambiguous. With 4 bases removed from V and 1 base from J, the gap between germline ends came to 8 bases. CDR1 and CDR2 (germline): SGDLS, YYNGEE. The CDR3 contains 13 residues. CDR3 coding DNA: TGTGCCAGCAGCTCCCACCCGAACACTGAAGCTTTCTTT. Its translation: CASSSHPNTEAFF.

The chain couples TRBV19 to TRBJ2-5, with D maybe TRBD2 (6 bases). There are 12 residues in the CDR3. The germline V and J ends were trimmed by 9 bases and 2 bases, with 10 bases remaining between them. Germline V gives CDR1 LNHDA, CDR2 SQIVND (reference sequence). The CDR3 bases are TGTGCCAGCCGTGCGGGACAAGAGACCCAGTACTTC. Encoded protein: CASRAGQETQYF.

The J gene is TRBJ2-7, the V gene TRBV27; 11 nucleotides match TRBD1. V gave up 3 bases and J gave up 3 bases; unmatched junction bases: 4. CDR3 length: 15 residues. Per the germline V gene, CDR1 is MNHEY and CDR2 is SMNVEV (reference sequence). Written as DNA, the CDR3 is TGTGCCAGCAGTTTCCGGGACAGGGGGATCTACGAGCAGTACTTC. It encodes CASSFRDRGIYEQYF.

The rearrangement joins TRBV4-3 to TRBJ2-3, with D perhaps matching TRBD1 (6 bases). The CDR3 sequence is 16 residues long. Germline lookup yields CDR1 LGHNA and CDR2 YSLEER. Trimming shortened V by 4 bases and J by 0 bases, and 14 bases separated the two germline ends. CDR3 amino acids: CASSPKGGASTDTQYF. The CDR3 DNA follows: TGCGCCAGCAGCCCAAAAGGGGGTGCTAGCACAGATACGCAGTATTTT.

V and J are TRBV7-2 and TRBJ1-2; possible D gene TRBD1, 6 bases. Germline loops: CDR1 SGHTA, CDR2 FQGNSA. Deletions cut 1 base from V and 7 bases from J, with 13 bases between. This CDR3 spans 14 amino acids. DNA of the CDR3: TGTGCCAGCAGCTTAGGTTCACAGGGCGGTGGCTACACCTTC. Its translation: CASSLGSQGGGYTF.

The rearrangement links TRBV5-4 to TRBJ2-1; TRBD2 aligns across 10 bases. The CDR3 is 16 residues long. V lost 4 bases to trimming and J lost 7 bases; unmatched junction nucleotides: 11. Germline CDR1 reads SGHNT; CDR2 reads YYREEE (reference sequence). For the CDR3, the DNA is TGTGCCAGCAGCCCCGCAATTGCTAGCGGGAGTAATGAGCAGTTCTTC. Its translation is CASSPAIASGSNEQFF.

The chain recombines TRBV2 with TRBJ2-7, with 8 bases fitting TRBD1. Germline CDR1 SNHLY, CDR2 FYNNEI. The CDR3 is made up of 14 amino acids. Trimming took 7 bases from V and 4 from J; bases not matched to a gene: 9. The DNA for the CDR3 is TGTGCCAGCAAGGGACAGGCCCTGAGATACGAGCAGTACTTC. Translated: CASKGQALRYEQYF.

A single count supports this clone. The rearrangement links TRBV9 to TRBJ1-1; D possibly corresponds to TRBD1 (6 bases). Trimming removed 0 bases at V and 3 bases at J, with 12 bases between. This CDR3 region has 15 residues. Germline V lookup: CDR1 SGDLS, CDR2 YYNGEE. CDR3 nucleotides: TGTGCCAGCAGCGTAGCCGTACAGGGTCACACTGAAGCTTTCTTT. Translated, it gives CASSVAVQGHTEAFF.

The chain uses TRBV28 and TRBJ1-2, with 7 positions matching TRBD1. V lost 3 bases, J lost 8 bases, and 15 bases stayed unmatched. CDR3 size: 16 residues. Looked up from germline, CDR1 is MDHEN and CDR2 is SYDVKM. CDR3 nucleotide sequence: TGTGCCAGCAGTTTTTCATTGGCAGGGGGACCTCGAGGCTACACCTTC. Translating gives CASSFSLAGGPRGYTF.

This chain links TRBV5-5 with TRBJ1-1, with no clear D. Germline-derived CDR1 and CDR2 are SGHKS and YYEKEE (reference sequence). Trimming stripped 0 bases from V and 1 base from J, with 13 bases between. This CDR3 spans 16 amino acids. The CDR3 loop reads CASSLEGGSANTEAFF. For the CDR3, the DNA is TGTGCCAGCAGCTTGGAGGGCGGAAGTGCGAACACTGAAGCTTTCTTT.

This clone was detected a few times. CDR3 nucleotides: TGCGCCAGCAGCTTGGAGGCTAACATGGATACGCAGTATTTT. Its translation: CASSLEANMDTQYF. The rearrangement uses TRBV5-1 and TRBJ2-3; D remains unclear. CDR1 and CDR2 (germline): SGHRS, YFSETQ. CDR3 length: 14 residues. Trimming shortened V by 0 bases and J by 6 bases, and 11 bases separated the two germline ends.

The chain is built from TRBV2 and TRBJ2-1; no clear D. V lost 1 base to trimming and J lost 13 bases, with 8 bases between them. Germline CDR1 SNHLY, CDR2 FYNNEI. The CDR3 length is 11 residues. The CDR3 nucleotides read TGTGCCAGCAGTGAAGAGTTGGGCCAGTTCTTC. Its protein product is CASSEELGQFF.

The genes are TRBV5-4 and TRBJ2-2; TRBD2 might be the D (5 bases). Germline CDR1 is SGHNT and CDR2 is YYREEE (reference sequence). V gave up 0 bases and J gave up 4 bases, with 10 bases separating them. The CDR3 sequence is 15 residues long. CDR3 loop: CASSLEGAVTGELFF. CDR3 in DNA: TGTGCCAGCAGCTTGGAGGGAGCAGTCACCGGGGAGCTGTTTTTT. The variable domain in full, with the rest retrieved from reference TRBV5-4 and TRBJ2-2, is ETGVTQSPTHLIKTRGQQVTLRCSSQSGHNTVSWYQQALGQGPQFIFQYYREEENGRGNFPPRFSGLQFPNYSSELNVNALELDDSALYLCASSLEGAVTGELFFGEGSRLTVL.

This chain connects TRBV5-6 to TRBJ1-5, with D tentatively TRBD1 (5 bases). Germline loops: CDR1 SGHDT, CDR2 YYEEEE. V was shortened by 2 bases and J by 9 bases, with 15 bases between the two germline ends. This CDR3 comprises 14 residues. CDR3 protein: CASSLRGLPGPQHF. The CDR3 nucleotides are TGTGCCAGCAGCTTACGGGGCCTTCCCGGGCCCCAGCATTTT.

The rearrangement joins TRBV27 to TRBJ2-7; TRBD1 agrees at 7 bases. V was clipped by 4 bases and J by 0 bases; unmatched bases: 9. The CDR3 totals 16 residues. Germline loops: CDR1 MNHEY, CDR2 SMNVEV (reference sequence). CDR3 coding DNA: TGTGCCAGCAGTTCCATGATGGGGGACAGCTCCTACGAGCAGTACTTC. Amino acids: CASSSMMGDSSYEQYF.

The chain combines TRBV28 with TRBJ2-2, with TRBD2 matching 7 bases. CDR1 is MDHEN and CDR2 is SYDVKM in the germline V gene. This CDR3 has 14 amino acids. With 4 bases clipped from V and 5 bases from J, the junction kept 4 bases outside the gene matches. The CDR3 reads CASSSRGRTGELFF. CDR3 nucleotide sequence: TGTGCCAGCAGTTCGCGCGGGAGAACCGGGGAGCTGTTTTTT.

The chain is built from TRBV27 and TRBJ1-1; D is unresolved. Trimming took 3 bases from V and 2 from J, leaving 7 bases between them. Per the germline V gene, CDR1 is MNHEY and CDR2 is SMNVEV (reference sequence). This CDR3 contains 13 residues. The CDR3, as DNA: TGTGCCAGCAGTTTGTACTCCAACACTGAAGCTTTCTTT. It is translated as CASSLYSNTEAFF.

CDR3: CASSSDRVNEQFF. The CDR3, as DNA: TGTGCCAGCAGCTCCGACAGGGTAAATGAGCAGTTCTTC. The rearrangement links TRBV7-6 to TRBJ2-1; 7 bases align to TRBD1. The CDR3 runs 13 residues. CDR1 and CDR2 from the germline V gene are SGHVS and FNYEAQ. V lost 4 bases and J lost 7; bases outside the gene matches: 4.

V and J are TRBV28 and TRBJ2-3; weak D call: TRBD1 (6 bases). This CDR3 has 16 residues. In germline, CDR1 is MDHEN, CDR2 SYDVKM. V gave up 5 bases and J gave up 0 bases, with 15 bases separating them. In DNA form, the CDR3 reads TGTGCCAGCAGTAGTATACAGGGAATTAGCACAGATACGCAGTATTTT. It specifies CASSSIQGISTDTQYF.

This sequence joins TRBV10-1 and TRBJ1-1, with D unclear. Germline assignment: CDR1 WNHNN and CDR2 SYGVQD (reference sequence). V was trimmed by 1 base and J by 0 bases, leaving 9 bases between them. The CDR3 length is 15 residues. The CDR3 loop reads CASSEYEDMNTEAFF. The CDR3 DNA follows: TGCGCCAGCAGTGAGTACGAAGACATGAACACTGAAGCTTTCTTT.

J is TRBJ2-7 and V is TRBV29-1, with TRBD1 matching 10 bases. The CDR3 has 16 amino acids. The J segment lost 2 bases and the V segment lost 4 bases, leaving 11 bases of the junction unmatched. Germline assignment: CDR1 SQVTM and CDR2 ANQGSEA. CDR3 loop: CSVVGAGTGVAYEQYF. Here the CDR3 DNA reads TGCAGCGTTGTGGGGGCGGGGACAGGGGTAGCCTACGAGCAGTACTTC.

The rearrangement joins TRBV4-2 to TRBJ2-5, with no clear D. Between the trimmed V and J ends, which lost 0 bases and 2 bases, there was a span of 7 bases. This CDR3 is 14 amino acids long. Germline loops: CDR1 LGHNA, CDR2 YNFKEQ. The CDR3 DNA reads as TGTGCCAGCAGCCAAGATGGCTCACAAGAGACCCAGTACTTC. Translation gives CASSQDGSQETQYF.

This rearrangement joins TRBV9 to TRBJ2-1; 7 positions agree with TRBD2. CDR3 size: 15 residues. Germline CDR1 reads SGDLS; CDR2 reads YYNGEE. The V and J ends lost 5 bases and 0 bases, in that order; junction bases with no gene match: 5. The CDR3 region has the DNA TGTGCCAGCAGGAGGGAGGGGTCCTCCTACAATGAGCAGTTCTTC. It codes for CASRREGSSYNEQFF.